Listed here are 18 T cell receptor beta chains from one sample, sequenced in a study of CD8+ T cells in alopecia areata. The treatment denotes: oral pan-JAK inhibitor, 5-10 mg twice daily. Extracted RNA was reverse transcribed into cDNA, the sequencing template. The table came from immunoSEQ multiplex PCR; TCRdb's copy has only in-frame clones and leaves some out. Seen here are just under 65,000 clones, roughly 50% observed once, and the top ten hold just over 20%. This sample comprised CD8+ T cells sorted from blood, obtained around week 37, from a patient treated with tofacitinib. The receptors originated from a human donor with alopecia areata.

The V and J genes are TRBV7-9 and TRBJ1-1; 8 bases are shared with TRBD1. The germline V gene encodes CDR1 SEHNR and CDR2 FQNEAQ (reference sequence). The CDR3 contains 14 residues. Losses at the gene ends were 2 bases for V and 2 bases for J; bases not matched to a gene: 1. This chain's CDR3 is CASSLQGANTEAFF. For the CDR3, the DNA is TGTGCCAGCAGCTTACAGGGGGCCAACACTGAAGCTTTCTTT.

The chain employs TRBV4-1 and TRBJ2-7, with TRBD2 matching 13 bases. After removal of 2 bases from V and 4 bases from J, the junction contained 5 bases not matched to a gene. The germline CDR1 and CDR2 sequences are MGHRA and YSYEKL. The CDR3 has 16 amino acids. This chain's CDR3 is CASSQQTSGRAYEQYF. In DNA, the CDR3 is TGCGCCAGCAGCCAACAAACTAGCGGGAGGGCTTACGAGCAGTACTTC.

The chain joins TRBV29-1 to TRBJ2-2, with D perhaps assigned TRBD1 or TRBD2 (6 bases each). The length of the CDR3 is 15 residues. Germline loops: CDR1 SQVTM, CDR2 ANQGSEA. Trimming pared 6 bases from V and 1 base from J, leaving 15 bases between. The CDR3 nucleotides read TGCAGCGTCACCGGGGGCGGAAGGAACACCGGGGAGCTGTTTTTT. Residues: CSVTGGGRNTGELFF.

The chain combines TRBV6-5 with TRBJ2-2, with 10 bases fitting TRBD1. The V segment lost 10 bases and the J segment 4 bases; nucleotides outside the gene matches: 6. This CDR3 has 14 residues. Per germline, CDR1 MNHEY and CDR2 SVGAGI. CDR3 protein: CAIRQGALTGELFF. The CDR3 region has the DNA TGTGCCATCAGACAGGGGGCCCTCACCGGGGAGCTGTTTTTT.

The chain carries TRBV27 and TRBJ2-2, with a weak D call TRBD1 (6 bases). Trimming shortened V by 4 bases and J by 8 bases, and 20 bases separated the two germline ends. Looked up from germline, CDR1 is MNHEY and CDR2 is SMNVEV (reference sequence). This CDR3 is built from 16 residues. The CDR3 nucleotides are TGTGCCAGCAGTTCCAGCCCGCAGGGGAATGGAGGGGAGCTGTTTTTT. Protein product: CASSSSPQGNGGELFF.

The chain recombines TRBV9 with TRBJ1-5, with a possible D match to TRBD1 (5 bases). CDR1 and CDR2 (germline): SGDLS, YYNGEE. Trimming pared 10 bases from V and 0 bases from J, leaving 23 bases between. This CDR3 is built from 17 residues. Written as DNA, the CDR3 is TGTGCCCCCACCCGGGACCGAAGTTCTTATAGCAATCAGCCCCAGCATTTT. Its translation: CAPTRDRSSYSNQPQHF.

The chain employs TRBV4-1 and TRBJ2-7; no definite D call. The CDR3 sequence is 14 residues long. Germline V gene data show CDR1 as MGHRA and CDR2 as YSYEKL. V was trimmed by 1 base and J by 4 bases, leaving 11 bases between them. The CDR3 spells CASSQGRVGYEQYF. The CDR3 DNA reads TGCGCCAGCAGCCAAGGTCGAGTGGGGTACGAGCAGTACTTC.

This clone occurred a few times. The chain recombines TRBV28 with TRBJ1-1; tentative D call: TRBD1 (5 bases). Germline lookup yields CDR1 MDHEN and CDR2 SYDVKM. Trimming took off 4 bases at V and 5 bases at J, with 20 bases between the two ends. This CDR3 spans 16 amino acids. The CDR3 nucleotides read TGTGCCAGCAGTTACCCGACCGCCGGGGCGGGGACTGAAGCTTTCTTT. Encoded protein: CASSYPTAGAGTEAFF.

V is TRBV6-5 and J is TRBJ2-3; D gene ambiguous. Trimming took off 6 bases at V and 0 bases at J, with 10 bases between the two ends. The CDR3 is 14 amino acids. Germline-derived CDR1 and CDR2 are MNHEY and SVGAGI. CDR3 region: CASSTRGSTDTQYF. The CDR3 nucleotides are TGTGCCAGCAGCACCCGTGGAAGCACAGATACGCAGTATTTT.

This clone was counted only a few times. The chain is built from TRBV29-1 and TRBJ2-1; 11 positions match TRBD2. CDR1 is SQVTM and CDR2 is ANQGSEA in the germline V gene. J was trimmed by 4 bases and V by 7 bases; bases with no gene match: 6. The CDR3 length is 14 residues. The chain's CDR3 is CSELGTSGYNEQFF. In DNA, the CDR3 is TGCAGCGAACTAGGGACTAGCGGATACAATGAGCAGTTCTTC.

This clone was recorded a few times. The CDR3 coding sequence is TGTGCCAGCAGCGCCTCCGGGGCGCCTGATCGGGAGACCCAGTACTTC. Encoded protein: CASSASGAPDRETQYF. V gene TRBV9 combines with J gene TRBJ2-5; D tentatively reads TRBD1 or TRBD2 (5 bases each). CDR3 size: 16 residues. V was pared by 3 bases and J by 5 bases, with 20 bases between. Germline V gene sequence: CDR1 SGDLS, CDR2 YYNGEE.

This chain joins TRBV29-1 and TRBJ2-1, with 8 bases that match TRBD2. V dropped 6 bases and J dropped 7; count of bases not matched to a gene: 11. The CDR3 covers 14 residues. The germline CDR1 and CDR2 sequences are SQVTM and ANQGSEA. This CDR3 is CSVIAGLSYNEQFF. CDR3 DNA: TGCAGCGTCATAGCGGGACTGAGTTATAATGAGCAGTTCTTC.

This clone was counted only a few times. The CDR3 protein is CAWTFLGNEQYF. The DNA for the CDR3 is TGTGCCTGGACTTTTCTTGGCAACGAGCAGTACTTC. This sequence joins TRBV30 and TRBJ2-7, with no clear D. The V gene lost 4 bases and the J gene lost 5 bases, with 12 bases spanning the gap. Germline V gene data show CDR1 as GTSNPN and CDR2 as SVGIG (reference sequence). CDR3 size: 12 residues.

V usage is TRBV5-1 and J usage is TRBJ1-2, with 7 bases lining up with TRBD1. V lost 2 bases and J lost 8; bases outside the gene matches: 9. CDR1 and CDR2 (germline): SGHRS, YFSETQ. The CDR3 sequence is 14 residues long. This CDR3 reads CASSFTGALSGYTF. For the CDR3, the DNA is TGCGCCAGCAGCTTTACAGGGGCATTGAGCGGCTACACCTTC.

There are a few counts of this clone. This chain joins TRBV4-1 and TRBJ1-5; D remains unclear. This CDR3 is 15 amino acids long. V lost 1 base to trimming and J lost 6 bases, with 13 bases between them. The V gene's germline CDR1 is MGHRA and CDR2 YSYEKL. The CDR3: CASSQGFRGAQPQHF. CDR3 sequence (DNA): TGCGCCAGCAGCCAAGGTTTCCGTGGTGCTCAGCCCCAGCATTTT.

The V and J genes are TRBV4-1 and TRBJ1-5; D ambiguous. CDR3 length equals 13 residues. The V gene's germline CDR1 is MGHRA and CDR2 YSYEKL. Between the trimmed V and J ends, which lost 1 base and 6 bases, there was a span of 7 bases. CDR3 loop: CASSQGGTQPQHF. CDR3 DNA: TGCGCCAGCAGCCAAGGGGGTACTCAGCCCCAGCATTTT.

The chain has TRBV29-1 and TRBJ2-1, with D unresolved. V was pared by 5 bases and J by 15 bases, with 8 bases between. From germline, CDR1 is SQVTM and CDR2 ANQGSEA. The CDR3 totals 8 residues. CDR3 DNA: TGCAGCGTTAGCTATGGGTTCTTC. Residues: CSVSYGFF.

This chain connects TRBV29-1 to TRBJ2-7; TRBD2 matches at 15 bases. The length of the CDR3 is 15 residues. Germline CDR1 and CDR2: SQVTM and ANQGSEA. Trimming at V came to 6 bases and at J to 2 bases, leaving 5 bases not matched to a gene. The CDR3 DNA follows: TGCAGCGTACCGGGACTAGCGGGAGGAGCCTACGAGCAGTACTTC. Protein sequence: CSVPGLAGGAYEQYF.